These 14 T cell receptor beta chains were all obtained from the same sample, sequenced in a study of CD8+CD57+ T cells in acquired aplastic anemia. Profiling of TCR beta VDJ combinations and CDR3 sequences used genomic DNA as template. TCRdb re-called the reads with MiXCR, one entry per CDR3 protein. The table lists around 430,000 distinct CDR3 sequences, around 30% of them singletons. Flow cytometry had shown expanded CD8+CD57+ cells in the patients chosen for sequencing. The sample consisted of sorted CD4+, CD8+, or CD8+CD57+ T cells (not recorded which) from PBMCs. All receptors come from a human donor with aplastic anemia.

This clonotype has at least ten counts. The chain joins TRBV14 to TRBJ1-1; D gene uncertain. The CDR3 is 14 residues long. Germline values: CDR1 SGHDN, CDR2 FVKESK. V dropped 1 base and J dropped 3 bases, with 9 bases sitting between them. CDR3 sequence reads: CASSQVLSYTEAFF. Here the CDR3 DNA reads TGTGCCAGCAGCCAAGTCTTGTCGTACACTGAAGCTTTCTTT.

This clonotype has ten or more counts. Written as DNA, the CDR3 is TGTGCCAGCAGTGAAGAGACGGTTGTGGTTAAGGAAAAACTGTTTTTT. Residues: CASSEETVVVKEKLFF. The chain links TRBV2 to TRBJ1-4; D unclear. CDR1 and CDR2 (germline): SNHLY, FYNNEI. The CDR3 consists of 16 residues. V dropped 1 base and J dropped 8 bases, with 17 bases sitting between them.

V gene TRBV20-1 combines with J gene TRBJ2-5; D might be TRBD1 or TRBD2, each matching 6 bases. V gave up 5 bases and J gave up 5 bases, with 12 bases separating them. The germline V gene has CDR1 DFQATT and CDR2 SNEGSKA (reference sequence). The CDR3 has 12 residues. The chain's CDR3 is CSAWQGRETQYF. The CDR3 nucleotides are TGCAGTGCTTGGCAGGGGAGGGAGACCCAGTACTTC.

This clonotype has a handful of counts. V is TRBV12-3 or TRBV12-4 and J is TRBJ1-5, with a tentative D call TRBD1 (5 bases). This CDR3 is 16 amino acids long. V was shortened by 1 base and J by 2 bases, with 12 bases between the two germline ends. This CDR3 is CASSLERGGGNQPQHF. The CDR3 region has the DNA TGTGCCAGCAGTTTAGAACGGGGGGGAGGCAATCAGCCCCAGCATTTT.

Ten or more counts support this clonotype. The genes are TRBV29-1 and TRBJ1-2; TRBD1 matches at 7 bases. The V gene's germline CDR1 is SQVTM and CDR2 ANQGSEA. Germline trimming cut 4 bases from V and 4 bases from J; bases unmatched to any gene: 9. The CDR3 totals 14 residues. CDR3 protein: CSVGRQGISYGYTF. The CDR3 coding sequence is TGCAGCGTTGGAAGACAGGGAATTAGCTATGGCTACACCTTC.

The sample holds a few counts of this clonotype. The chain combines TRBV10-1 with TRBJ1-5; D gene uncertain. V was pared by 0 bases and J by 13 bases, with 13 bases between. This CDR3 is 13 amino acids long. Germline V lookup: CDR1 WNHNN, CDR2 SYGVQD (reference sequence). CDR3 DNA: TGCGCCAGCAGTGAGTCTATTAACCGCCAACAGCATTTT. Protein product: CASSESINRQQHF.

Many counts were recorded for this clonotype. The gene calls are TRBV19 and TRBJ2-7, with D possibly called TRBD1 or TRBD2 (5 bases each). The CDR3 sequence is 14 residues long. CDR1 LNHDA and CDR2 SQIVND come from the germline V gene (reference sequence). Trimming took 3 bases from V and 0 from J, leaving 9 bases between them. The CDR3 region has the DNA TGTGCCAGTAGTATTGAGGGGAGCTCCTACGAGCAGTACTTC. Amino acids: CASSIEGSSYEQYF. The full variable domain, with the rest looked up from reference TRBV19 and TRBJ2-7, is DGGITQSPKYLFRKEGQNVTLSCEQNLNHDAMYWYRQDPGQGLRLIYYSQIVNDFQKGDIAEGYSVSREKKESFPLTVTSAQKNPTAFYLCASSIEGSSYEQYFGPGTRLTVT.

This clonotype was seen ten or more times. The chain recombines TRBV20-1 with TRBJ1-2; D gene ambiguous. Germline V gene data show CDR1 as DFQATT and CDR2 as SNEGSKA (reference sequence). This CDR3 comprises 12 residues. V lost 2 bases and J 8 bases, leaving 12 bases between the germline ends. Here the CDR3 reads CSARPGAHGYTF. CDR3 coding DNA: TGCAGTGCTAGACCCGGAGCCCACGGCTACACCTTC.

This clonotype was seen only a few times. The chain is built from TRBV12-3 or TRBV12-4 and TRBJ2-3, with a tentative D call TRBD2 (6 bases). Trimming took 6 bases from V and 4 from J, leaving 17 bases between them. The CDR3 runs 15 residues. The CDR3 sequence is CASRVSSGGADTQYF. CDR3 bases: TGTGCCAGCAGGGTTAGTTCCGGAGGGGCAGATACGCAGTATTTT.

This clonotype was found a few times. J is TRBJ2-2 and V is TRBV20-1, with D uncertain. The CDR3 extends over 15 amino acids. The germline gives CDR1 DFQATT, CDR2 SNEGSKA (reference sequence). The ends were cut back, 0 bases at V and 0 bases at J, with 8 bases in the middle. The CDR3 loop is CSAREHTTNTGELFF. The CDR3 DNA follows: TGCAGTGCTAGAGAGCATACTACGAACACCGGGGAGCTGTTTTTT.

The chain employs TRBV15 and TRBJ2-7; either TRBD1 or TRBD2 may fit D (5 bases each). This CDR3 has 16 amino acids. Trimming cost V 1 base and J 6 bases, with 19 bases left between them. Looked up from germline, CDR1 is LNHNV and CDR2 is YYDKDF (reference sequence). DNA of the CDR3: TGTGCCACCAGCAGAGGAGGGGTCGGGGCACGGGGCGAGCAGTACTTC. Translated, it gives CATSRGGVGARGEQYF.

The V gene is TRBV11-2, the J gene TRBJ1-2; the D is unclear. The CDR3 totals 15 residues. Trimming removed 7 bases from V and 2 bases from J, with 17 bases in between. From germline, CDR1 is SGHAT and CDR2 FQNNGV. The CDR3 DNA reads TGTGCCAGCACCCCCCCTCGGGATTCCAACTATGGCTACACCTTC. Translation: CASTPPRDSNYGYTF.

The chain uses TRBV5-4 and TRBJ2-1; the D gene is possibly TRBD1 (6 bases). Per germline, CDR1 SGHNT and CDR2 YYREEE (reference sequence). Trimming pared 1 base from V and 0 bases from J, leaving 20 bases between. There are 19 residues in the CDR3. The DNA for the CDR3 is TGTGCCAGCAGCTTGAGGCTCCTGGGGGCTCCTAGCTCCTACAATGAGCAGTTCTTC. Its protein is CASSLRLLGAPSSYNEQFF.

There are many counts of this clonotype. The chain recombines TRBV7-9 with TRBJ2-3; TRBD2 matches 8 bases. CDR3 size: 16 residues. V lost 5 bases, J lost 0 bases, and 7 bases stayed unmatched. In germline, CDR1 is SEHNR, CDR2 FQNEAQ (reference sequence). The DNA for the CDR3 is TGTGCCAGCAGCCCCCGGCTAGCGGGTAGCACAGATACGCAGTATTTT. It codes for CASSPRLAGSTDTQYF.